The 28 T cell receptor beta chains reported below all come from one sample, sequenced in a study of cytomegalovirus exposure and HLA in healthy donors. The PCR made use of 60 Vbeta and 13 Jbeta primers. Method: immunoSEQ multiplex PCR; TCRdb's copy keeps in-frame clones and lacks some. This repertoire shows just over 150,000 clones, roughly 85% found once; its top ten account for 0.85% to 1%. Sequenced sample: PBMCs. Receptors were obtained from a woman aged 45-60 years in good health and CMV-seropositive.

The genes are TRBV7-2 and TRBJ2-1, with 10 bases that match TRBD2. CDR1 is SGHTA and CDR2 is FQGNSA in the germline V gene. The ends lost 4 bases at V and 9 bases at J; junction bases unmatched: 9. The CDR3 consists of 15 residues. CDR3 loop: CASSSLAGVGSEQFF. The CDR3, as DNA: TGTGCCAGCAGCTCTCTAGCGGGGGTAGGAAGTGAGCAGTTCTTC.

This clone has more than one count but fewer than ten. The chain couples TRBV28 to TRBJ1-4; tentatively, D is TRBD1 (6 bases). In germline, CDR1 is MDHEN, CDR2 SYDVKM. The V end lost 6 bases, the J end lost 8 bases, and 28 bases lay between the germline ends. CDR3 length: 18 amino acids. CDR3 nucleotides: TGTGCCAGCAGATCCCTAGACAGGCCAGCCCCTCAAGGCGAAAAACTGTTTTTT. Protein sequence: CASRSLDRPAPQGEKLFF.

The chain joins TRBV27 to TRBJ1-4, with D maybe TRBD1 (6 bases). The CDR3 has 14 residues. Deletions cut 5 bases from V and 4 bases from J, with 11 bases between. Germline values: CDR1 MNHEY, CDR2 SMNVEV (reference sequence). The CDR3: CASSPRGHNEKLFF. The CDR3 DNA reads TGTGCCAGCAGTCCAAGGGGACATAATGAAAAACTGTTTTTT.

This clone was detected once. The rearrangement joins TRBV27 to TRBJ2-7; D possibly corresponds to TRBD1 (6 bases). Germline CDR1 and CDR2: MNHEY and SMNVEV (reference sequence). This CDR3 spans 13 amino acids. Trimming left V 4 bases short and J 5 bases short, with 12 bases between. CDR3 loop: CASSWGHGNEQYF. The CDR3 DNA reads as TGTGCCAGCAGTTGGGGACACGGGAACGAGCAGTACTTC.

This chain uses TRBV28 with TRBJ1-1; no clear D. Trimming pared 5 bases from V and 7 bases from J, leaving 11 bases between. The CDR3 runs to 12 residues. The germline CDR1 and CDR2 sequences are MDHEN and SYDVKM. CDR3 protein: CASSERRIEAFF. CDR3 bases: TGTGCCAGCAGTGAGCGACGGATTGAAGCTTTCTTT.

The chain recombines TRBV30 with TRBJ2-7; the match to TRBD2 covers 10 bases. This CDR3 comprises 14 residues. The germline CDR1 and CDR2 sequences are GTSNPN and SVGIG (reference sequence). V lost 4 bases and J lost 9; bases outside the gene matches: 12. The CDR3 bases are TGTGCCTGGAACCCGACTAGCGGGTTTACGGTGCAGTACTTC. Translation: CAWNPTSGFTVQYF. Full variable domain (outside the CDR3, taken from reference TRBV30 and TRBJ2-7): SQTIHQWPATLVQPVGSPLSLECTVEGTSNPNLYWYRQAAGRGLQLLFYSVGIGQISSEVPQNLSASRPQDRQFILSSKKLLLSDSGFYLCAWNPTSGFTVQYFGPGTRLTVT.

CDR3 loop: CASSPLGEAEAFF. The CDR3 DNA is TGTGCCAGCTCACCACTGGGGGAGGCTGAAGCTTTCTTT. The chain has TRBV18 and TRBJ1-1, with TRBD1 as a possible D gene (5 bases). With 1 base removed from V and 6 bases from J, the gap between germline ends came to 9 bases. The CDR3 sequence is 13 residues long. The germline CDR1 and CDR2 sequences are KGHSH and LQKENI.

The rearrangement joins TRBV4-1 to TRBJ2-3; no clear D gene. Germline loops: CDR1 MGHRA, CDR2 YSYEKL. The CDR3 has 14 residues. Trimming removed 4 bases at V and 5 bases at J, with 13 bases between. The CDR3 nucleotides read TGCGCCAGCAGCCCACAGTCCGCTCAAGATACGCAGTATTTT. Translation gives CASSPQSAQDTQYF.

This chain connects TRBV30 to TRBJ1-1; 9 nucleotides match TRBD1. V lost 3 bases and J lost 5; bases outside the gene matches: 4. The CDR3 length is 13 residues. Germline V gene sequence: CDR1 GTSNPN, CDR2 SVGIG (reference sequence). DNA for the CDR3: TGTGCCTGGAGCTGGGACAGGGTAACTGAAGCTTTCTTT. Translating gives CAWSWDRVTEAFF. Full variable domain (missing parts from reference TRBV30 and TRBJ1-1): SQTIHQWPATLVQPVGSPLSLECTVEGTSNPNLYWYRQAAGRGLQLLFYSVGIGQISSEVPQNLSASRPQDRQFILSSKKLLLSDSGFYLCAWSWDRVTEAFFGQGTRLTVV.

This clone came up once. V and J are TRBV11-3 and TRBJ1-1, with D possibly TRBD1 on 5 matching bases. Germline V gives CDR1 SGHNT, CDR2 YENEEA. V lost 5 bases to trimming and J lost 2 bases, with 12 bases between them. This CDR3 contains 14 residues. Here the CDR3 DNA reads TGTGCCAGCAGCAATGACAGAGATAACACTGAAGCTTTCTTT. The encoded protein is CASSNDRDNTEAFF.

J is TRBJ1-4 and V is TRBV19, with D hard to call. Trimming took off 7 bases at V and 9 bases at J, with 15 bases between the two ends. CDR3 length equals 13 residues. Germline CDR1 reads LNHDA; CDR2 reads SQIVND (reference sequence). In DNA, the CDR3 is TGTGCCAGTAACAACCGGGGAGACCAAAAACTGTTTTTT. Its protein is CASNNRGDQKLFF.

This clone was picked up a small number of times. The V and J genes are TRBV4-1 and TRBJ1-2, with D perhaps matching TRBD1 (5 bases). Trimming left V 2 bases short and J 0 bases short, with 19 bases between. CDR3 length: 18 amino acids. CDR1 MGHRA and CDR2 YSYEKL come from the germline V gene. The CDR3 nucleotides read TGCGCCAGCAGCCAATTACTCGATCCAGGGTCAGCTAACTATGGCTACACCTTC. Translation gives CASSQLLDPGSANYGYTF.

The genes are TRBV4-2 and TRBJ2-1; 11 positions match TRBD2. CDR1 and CDR2 (germline): LGHNA, YNFKEQ. V lost 0 bases to trimming and J lost 7 bases; unmatched junction nucleotides: 5. This CDR3 region has 16 residues. CDR3 sequence reads: CASSQDWVAGGNEQFF. The CDR3 DNA follows: TGTGCCAGCAGCCAAGATTGGGTAGCGGGAGGGAATGAGCAGTTCTTC.

The chain couples TRBV6-1 to TRBJ2-1; TRBD2 matches 8 bases. V gave up 6 bases and J gave up 8 bases; unmatched junction bases: 9. This CDR3 region has 14 residues. Germline values: CDR1 MNHNS, CDR2 SASEGT. The DNA for the CDR3 is TGTGCCAGCAGGGGGCCAGCGGGAGCTTATGAGCAGTTCTTC. This codes for CASRGPAGAYEQFF.

The J gene is TRBJ2-1, the V gene TRBV7-3; D might be TRBD2 (6 bases). Trimming cost V 4 bases and J 6 bases, with 16 bases left between them. There are 15 residues in the CDR3. Germline V gene data show CDR1 as SGHTA and CDR2 as FQGTGA. The CDR3 here is CASSSPMEGLNEQFF. The DNA for the CDR3 is TGTGCCAGCAGCTCTCCTATGGAGGGCCTCAATGAGCAGTTCTTC.

V is TRBV7-6 and J is TRBJ2-1; D uncertain. Deletions cut 5 bases from V and 11 bases from J, with 10 bases between. There are 11 residues in the CDR3. Per the germline V gene, CDR1 is SGHVS and CDR2 is FNYEAQ. The CDR3 bases are TGTGCCAGCAGCAACGACTGGCAGCAGTTCTTC. As protein: CASSNDWQQFF.

The chain combines TRBV6-6 with TRBJ2-1, with TRBD1 as a possible D gene (5 bases). Germline CDR1 MNHNY, CDR2 SVGAGI (reference sequence). V lost 2 bases to trimming and J lost 6 bases, with 11 bases between them. The CDR3 runs 14 residues. CDR3 protein: CASSYLDTSNEQFF. The CDR3 DNA sequence: TGTGCCAGCAGTTACCTGGACACCAGCAATGAGCAGTTCTTC.

Only a few counts were recorded for this clone. CDR3 coding DNA: TGTGCCATGGGACAGGGGGGACTAAATGGCTACACCTTC. It translates to CAMGQGGLNGYTF. J is TRBJ1-2 and V is TRBV28, with 11 bases identical to TRBD1. V lost 10 bases and J lost 6; bases outside the gene matches: 7. The CDR3 sequence is 13 residues long. The V gene's germline CDR1 is MDHEN and CDR2 SYDVKM.

The gene calls are TRBV2 and TRBJ2-1; a weak D match, TRBD1 (6 bases). Looked up from germline, CDR1 is SNHLY and CDR2 is FYNNEI. Deletions cut 6 bases from V and 1 base from J, with 13 bases between. The CDR3 runs 15 residues. CDR3 bases: TGTGCCAGCAGCCTCAGGGGCGGGTCCTACAATGAGCAGTTCTTC. This gives the protein CASSLRGGSYNEQFF.

The J gene is TRBJ1-2, the V gene TRBV15, with TRBD1 as a possible D gene (5 bases). This CDR3 is built from 17 residues. The germline V and J ends were trimmed by 3 bases and 8 bases, with 25 bases remaining between them. Per the germline V gene, CDR1 is LNHNV and CDR2 is YYDKDF (reference sequence). The CDR3 DNA reads TGTGCCACCAGCAGTGCCCTGGGGCACCATAAATCAGGAGGCTACACCTTC. Translating it yields CATSSALGHHKSGGYTF.

The V call is TRBV5-6, the J call TRBJ2-3; 16 bases agree with TRBD2. The CDR3 covers 17 residues. The V and J ends lost 4 bases and 1 base, in that order; junction bases with no gene match: 3. Germline V lookup: CDR1 SGHDT, CDR2 YYEEEE. DNA of the CDR3: TGTGCCAGCAGCGCGGGGACTAGCGGGGGGGGCACAGATACGCAGTATTTT. It yields the protein CASSAGTSGGGTDTQYF.

The V call is TRBV10-3, the J call TRBJ2-1; 7 nucleotides agree with TRBD1. Germline CDR1 ENHRY, CDR2 SYGVKD. The CDR3 runs to 13 residues. V was pared by 4 bases and J by 4 bases, with 1 base of the junction left unmatched. CDR3 sequence (DNA): TGTGCCATCAGTGGGGACAGTTACAATGAGCAGTTCTTC. Translating gives CAISGDSYNEQFF.

This clone has just a few counts. The chain links TRBV2 to TRBJ1-6, with a tentative D call TRBD1 (5 bases). CDR3 size: 15 residues. Deletions cut 6 bases from V and 10 bases from J, with 19 bases between. Germline V gene sequence: CDR1 SNHLY, CDR2 FYNNEI. The CDR3 loop reads CASRATTQGGSPLHF. CDR3 coding DNA: TGTGCCAGCAGGGCTACCACCCAGGGAGGGTCACCCCTCCACTTT. Drawing the rest from reference TRBV2 and TRBJ1-6, the complete variable domain is EPEVTQTPSHQVTQMGQEVILRCVPISNHLYFYWYRQILGQKVEFLVSFYNNEISEKSEIFDDQFSVERPDGSNFTLKIRSTKLEDSAMYFCASRATTQGGSPLHFGNGTRLTVT.

This chain connects TRBV7-3 to TRBJ2-1, with 10 bases that match TRBD1. V shed 4 bases, J shed 6 bases, and the junction held 9 bases outside the gene matches. Germline CDR1 reads SGHTA; CDR2 reads FQGTGA. The CDR3 is made up of 16 amino acids. CDR3 nucleotides: TGTGCCAGCAGCTCCAACCCGGGACAGGGGATCAATGAGCAGTTCTTC. Translating gives CASSSNPGQGINEQFF. The entire variable domain, with the rest obtained from reference TRBV7-3 and TRBJ2-1, is as follows: GAGVSQTPSNKVTEKGKYVELRCDPISGHTALYWYRQSLGQGPEFLIYFQGTGAADDSGLPNDRFFAVRPEGSVSTLKIQRTERGDSAVYLCASSSNPGQGINEQFFGPGTRLTVL.

This sequence joins TRBV30 and TRBJ2-5, with a possible D match to TRBD1 (5 bases). The J call may be wrong; the DNA end is better matched by TRBJ2-7. The CDR3 consists of 11 residues. Germline CDR1 and CDR2: GTSNPN and SVGIG (reference sequence). The CDR3 loop reads CAWSPGYEQYF. In DNA, the CDR3 is TGTGCCTGGAGTCCAGGGTACGAGCAGTACTTC.

The chain uses TRBV4-3 and TRBJ2-5; a weak D match, TRBD1 (6 bases). CDR1 and CDR2 from the germline V gene are LGHNA and YSLEER. Trimming left V 10 bases short and J 5 bases short, with 17 bases between. CDR3 length: 13 amino acids. CDR3 protein: CATSDRTGETQYF. The CDR3 region has the DNA TGCGCCACCTCGGACAGAACCGGGGAGACCCAGTACTTC.

The chain joins TRBV7-3 to TRBJ2-1; 9 bases map to TRBD2. The germline V gene has CDR1 SGHTA and CDR2 FQGTGA. V trimming: 1 base; J trimming: 6 bases; junction bases outside the gene matches: 7. The CDR3 length is 16 residues. The chain's CDR3 is CASSLRAGGTSNEQFF. CDR3 coding DNA: TGTGCCAGCAGCTTAAGAGCGGGGGGAACCAGCAATGAGCAGTTCTTC. Full variable domain (rest looked up from reference TRBV7-3 and TRBJ2-1): GAGVSQTPSNKVTEKGKYVELRCDPISGHTALYWYRQSLGQGPEFLIYFQGTGAADDSGLPNDRFFAVRPEGSVSTLKIQRTERGDSAVYLCASSLRAGGTSNEQFFGPGTRLTVL.

To note about this clone: An end of the junction does not agree with germline; a read error may underlie this. V gene TRBV4-1 combines with J gene TRBJ1-5, with unresolved D. In germline, CDR1 is MGHRA, CDR2 YSYEKL. The CDR3 spans 13 residues. CDR3 nucleotide sequence: TGCGCCAGCAGACAAGATGGAGATCAGCCCCAGCATTTT. The encoded protein is CASRQDGDQPQHF.